Listed here are 29 T cell receptor beta chains from one sample, sequenced in a study of technical replicates of blood from a few donors. Generated by immunoSEQ multiplex PCR, the TCRdb table keeps only in-frame clones and is missing some. The data hold tens of thousands of clones, with 96% observed a single time. Sequenced: T cells isolated from PBMCs. These receptor sequences come from a human donor in good health.

This clone was seen just once. The chain is built from TRBV4-1 and TRBJ2-7, with TRBD2 matching 9 bases. Trimming took 2 bases from V and 2 from J; bases not matched to a gene: 16. The CDR3 sequence is 19 residues long. CDR1 and CDR2 (germline): MGHRA, YSYEKL. The CDR3 nucleotides are TGCGCCAGCAGCCAACCTAAACGCCCAGCGGGAGGCCCAACCTACGAGCAGTACTTC. Translated, it gives CASSQPKRPAGGPTYEQYF.

This clone was picked up a small number of times. The chain is built from TRBV25-1 and TRBJ2-1; the D is unclear. This CDR3 has 13 amino acids. With 4 bases removed from V and 2 bases from J, the gap between germline ends came to 6 bases. Per germline, CDR1 MGHDK and CDR2 SYGVNS. CDR3 in DNA: TGTGCCAGCAGTGCGGGTACCTACAATGAGCAGTTCTTC. Protein sequence: CASSAGTYNEQFF.

The chain is built from TRBV5-8 and TRBJ2-5; 10 positions match TRBD1. V was clipped by 6 bases and J by 5 bases; unmatched bases: 7. The CDR3 spans 14 residues. The V gene's germline CDR1 is SGHTS and CDR2 YDEGEE. The CDR3 spells CASTRPDRGETQYF. The CDR3 DNA follows: TGTGCCAGCACCCGTCCGGACAGGGGGGAGACCCAGTACTTC.

This chain connects TRBV30 to TRBJ1-1, with 7 bases matching TRBD1. Germline CDR1 and CDR2: GTSNPN and SVGIG (reference sequence). With V trimmed by 4 bases and J by 10 bases, 9 bases remained unmatched. CDR3 size: 12 residues. The CDR3 nucleotides are TGTGCCTGGAAGGGGGCCTCGGAAAGAGCTTTCTTT. Translating it yields CAWKGASERAFF. The complete variable domain, with remaining parts taken from reference TRBV30 and TRBJ1-1, reads SQTIHQWPATLVQPVGSPLSLECTVEGTSNPNLYWYRQAAGRGLQLLFYSVGIGQISSEVPQNLSASRPQDRQFILSSKKLLLSDSGFYLCAWKGASERAFFGQGTRLTVV.

The V gene is TRBV27, the J gene TRBJ1-1; unclear D gene. The CDR3 consists of 13 residues. Trimming took off 2 bases at V and 1 base at J, with 5 bases between the two ends. The V gene's germline CDR1 is MNHEY and CDR2 SMNVEV (reference sequence). The CDR3 region has the DNA TGTGCCAGCAGTTTACTGAGGAACACTGAAGCTTTCTTT. Translating gives CASSLLRNTEAFF.

This chain connects TRBV7-6 to TRBJ2-2, with a possible D match to TRBD2 (6 bases). Germline V gene lookup returns CDR1 SGHVS and CDR2 FNYEAQ. The germline V and J ends were trimmed by 2 bases and 7 bases, with 17 bases remaining between them. The CDR3 consists of 16 residues. In DNA, the CDR3 is TGTGCCAGCAGCTTATTTGTTAGGGGAGGTGGCGGGGAGCTGTTTTTT. Amino acids: CASSLFVRGGGGELFF.

V is TRBV4-1 and J is TRBJ2-2, with D perhaps matching TRBD2 (5 bases). The CDR3 covers 14 residues. V dropped 1 base and J dropped 6 bases, with 9 bases sitting between them. The germline V gene encodes CDR1 MGHRA and CDR2 YSYEKL. The CDR3 nucleotides are TGCGCCAGCAGCCAAGGACTATGGGCCGGGGAGCTGTTTTTT. Translation gives CASSQGLWAGELFF.

J is TRBJ1-2 and V is TRBV7-9; the D is unclear. Germline-derived CDR1 and CDR2 are SEHNR and FQNEAQ (reference sequence). The CDR3 runs 12 residues. V was pared by 8 bases and J by 8 bases, with 15 bases between. CDR3 amino acids: CASQSGAEGYTF. In DNA form, the CDR3 reads TGTGCCAGCCAGAGTGGTGCGGAGGGCTACACCTTC.

The chain employs TRBV9 and TRBJ1-2, with no clear D. This CDR3 comprises 14 residues. Trimming shortened V by 0 bases and J by 4 bases, and 10 bases separated the two germline ends. CDR1 and CDR2 from the germline V gene are SGDLS and YYNGEE. The CDR3 DNA follows: TGTGCCAGCAGCGTAGTTCCAGGTGCCTATGGCTACACCTTC. It encodes CASSVVPGAYGYTF.

The chain employs TRBV5-8 and TRBJ1-6; D is undetermined. V lost 1 base, J lost 3 bases, and 11 bases lay in between. This CDR3 has 16 residues. From germline, CDR1 is SGHTS and CDR2 YDEGEE. CDR3 sequence (DNA): TGTGCCAGCAGCTTGAGAGGGATACTCTATAATTCACCCCTCCACTTT. This codes for CASSLRGILYNSPLHF.

The chain couples TRBV10-1 to TRBJ2-7; perhaps TRBD1 as D (6 bases). Germline lookup yields CDR1 WNHNN and CDR2 SYGVQD (reference sequence). With 6 bases removed from V and 0 bases from J, the gap between germline ends came to 24 bases. CDR3 length equals 18 residues. DNA of the CDR3: TGCGCCAGCAGCGTAAACATAGGGACAAATCCCTACTCCTACGAGCAGTACTTC. Protein product: CASSVNIGTNPYSYEQYF.

V is TRBV28 and J is TRBJ1-5; the D gene is possibly TRBD1 (5 bases). This CDR3 comprises 16 residues. The V gene's germline CDR1 is MDHEN and CDR2 SYDVKM. The V and J ends lost 1 base and 3 bases respectively, with 13 bases between them. CDR3 in amino acids: CASSLFVGVFNQPQHF. The CDR3 coding sequence is TGTGCCAGCAGTTTATTTGTAGGGGTTTTCAATCAGCCCCAGCATTTT.

This clone has just one count. The J gene is TRBJ2-7, the V gene TRBV25-1, with a possible D match to TRBD1 (6 bases). The V gene's germline CDR1 is MGHDK and CDR2 SYGVNS. V lost 4 bases and J lost 2, with 9 bases in between. This CDR3 spans 13 amino acids. The DNA for the CDR3 is TGTGCCAGCAGTGCGGGACACGCCTACGAGCAGTACTTC. It codes for CASSAGHAYEQYF.

The V call is TRBV4-2, the J call TRBJ1-3; the D gene is possibly TRBD1 (5 bases). Trimming shortened V by 2 bases and J by 2 bases, and 13 bases separated the two germline ends. CDR3 length equals 16 residues. Germline V gene lookup returns CDR1 LGHNA and CDR2 YNFKEQ. The chain's CDR3 is CASSQRQGNPGNTIYF. CDR3 nucleotide sequence: TGTGCCAGCAGCCAACGTCAGGGAAATCCTGGAAACACCATATATTTT.

In its sample, this clone was seen once. CDR3 protein: CASSLIGVDQPQHF. The CDR3 nucleotides are TGTGCCAGCAGCTTGATCGGGGTTGATCAGCCCCAGCATTTT. This chain connects TRBV5-4 to TRBJ1-5; D uncertain. V lost 1 base, J lost 5 bases, and 10 bases lay in between. The CDR3 is made up of 14 amino acids. Germline CDR1 SGHNT, CDR2 YYREEE (reference sequence). The whole variable domain, remainder taken from reference TRBV5-4 and TRBJ1-5, is ETGVTQSPTHLIKTRGQQVTLRCSSQSGHNTVSWYQQALGQGPQFIFQYYREEENGRGNFPPRFSGLQFPNYSSELNVNALELDDSALYLCASSLIGVDQPQHFGDGTRLSIL.

This chain joins TRBV27 and TRBJ1-5; D may be TRBD1 (5 bases). V lost 5 bases and J lost 4, with 9 bases in between. The V gene's germline CDR1 is MNHEY and CDR2 SMNVEV (reference sequence). The CDR3 sequence is 13 residues long. The CDR3 region has the DNA TGTGCCAGCAGTACGACAGATAATCAGCCCCAGCATTTT. Translating it yields CASSTTDNQPQHF.

This chain joins TRBV29-1 and TRBJ2-7, with 9 positions matching TRBD1. Germline CDR1 is SQVTM and CDR2 is ANQGSEA. After removal of 6 bases from V and 5 bases from J, the junction contained 11 bases not matched to a gene. CDR3 length: 14 amino acids. The CDR3 nucleotides read TGCAGCGTCGACGTGATGGACAGGGGCCACGAGCAGTACTTC. Translation: CSVDVMDRGHEQYF.

This rearrangement joins TRBV5-6 to TRBJ2-3; D may be TRBD1 (5 bases). With 0 bases removed from V and 1 base from J, the gap between germline ends came to 12 bases. The CDR3 has 16 amino acids. Germline loops: CDR1 SGHDT, CDR2 YYEEEE. Here the CDR3 DNA reads TGTGCCAGCAGCTTGGGACAGCTTATTCGCACAGATACGCAGTATTTT. Translation gives CASSLGQLIRTDTQYF. The whole variable domain, remainder taken from reference TRBV5-6 and TRBJ2-3, is DAGVTQSPTHLIKTRGQQVTLRCSPKSGHDTVSWYQQALGQGPQFIFQYYEEEERQRGNFPDRFSGHQFPNYSSELNVNALLLGDSALYLCASSLGQLIRTDTQYFGPGTRLTVL.

The chain recombines TRBV2 with TRBJ2-5, with 12 bases matching TRBD2. The CDR3 is made up of 12 amino acids. With V trimmed by 10 bases and J by 5 bases, 2 bases remained unmatched. Germline assignment: CDR1 SNHLY and CDR2 FYNNEI. The CDR3 is CATGTSGETQYF. DNA for the CDR3: TGTGCCACAGGGACTAGCGGGGAGACCCAGTACTTC.

V and J are TRBV11-3 and TRBJ2-2; D might be TRBD1 (6 bases). Germline assignment: CDR1 SGHNT and CDR2 YENEEA. The ends were cut back, 11 bases at V and 3 bases at J, with 13 bases in the middle. This CDR3 has 13 residues. The CDR3 reads CAAEHRDTGELFF. CDR3 coding DNA: TGTGCCGCCGAACACAGGGACACCGGGGAGCTGTTTTTT.

The J gene is TRBJ2-1, the V gene TRBV7-9, with 7 bases that match TRBD2. Germline V gene sequence: CDR1 SEHNR, CDR2 FQNEAQ (reference sequence). Trimming cost V 5 bases and J 6 bases; bases outside gene matches: 10. There are 15 residues in the CDR3. CDR3 coding DNA: TGTGCCAGCAGCCCCGGACTAGATCGGGCCAATGAGCAGTTCTTC. Translated, it gives CASSPGLDRANEQFF. Together with reference TRBV7-9 and TRBJ2-1, the CDR3 gives the full variable domain: DTGVSQNPRHKITKRGQNVTFRCDPISEHNRLYWYRQTLGQGPEFLTYFQNEAQLEKSRLLSDRFSAERPKGSFSTLEIQRTEQGDSAMYLCASSPGLDRANEQFFGPGTRLTVL.

This clone was seen a single time. This chain uses TRBV4-2 with TRBJ2-7, with D possibly TRBD1 on 6 matching bases. Germline V CDR1 and CDR2: LGHNA, YNFKEQ. Trimming left V 7 bases short and J 1 base short, with 14 bases between. This CDR3 is 14 amino acids long. This CDR3 is CASNRGQGSYEQYF. In DNA form, the CDR3 reads TGTGCCAGCAACCGGGGTCAGGGGTCCTACGAGCAGTACTTC.

The CDR3 protein is CASSQSGQYNQPQHF. CDR3 DNA: TGCGCCAGCAGCCAGTCGGGACAGTACAATCAGCCCCAGCATTTT. This rearrangement joins TRBV4-1 to TRBJ1-5, with 7 bases lining up with TRBD1. The CDR3 has 15 residues. Germline loops: CDR1 MGHRA, CDR2 YSYEKL. V was pared by 3 bases and J by 3 bases, with 5 bases of the junction left unmatched.

The chain recombines TRBV28 with TRBJ2-3, with 8 bases lining up with TRBD2. Trimming at V came to 2 bases and at J to 2 bases, leaving 6 bases not matched to a gene. Germline assignment: CDR1 MDHEN and CDR2 SYDVKM. The CDR3 spans 16 residues. The CDR3: CASSLGTSGHTDTQYF. The CDR3 region has the DNA TGTGCCAGCAGTTTAGGAACTAGCGGTCACACAGATACGCAGTATTTT.

V is TRBV29-1 and J is TRBJ2-7; D may be TRBD2 (6 bases). V lost 0 bases, J lost 5 bases, and 14 bases lay in between. Germline V gene data show CDR1 as SQVTM and CDR2 as ANQGSEA. CDR3 length: 14 residues. CDR3 in DNA: TGCAGCGTTGAAGATTTCGAGGGAGGCAACGAGCAGTACTTC. Protein: CSVEDFEGGNEQYF.

J is TRBJ2-2 and V is TRBV11-3; D might be TRBD2 (5 bases). This CDR3 spans 14 amino acids. The V end lost 3 bases, the J end lost 7 bases, and 12 bases lay between the germline ends. Germline CDR1 and CDR2: SGHNT and YENEEA. The CDR3 region is CASSLFGDGGELFF. For the CDR3, the DNA is TGTGCCAGCAGCTTGTTCGGGGATGGCGGGGAGCTGTTTTTT.

The rearrangement joins TRBV28 to TRBJ2-5; 7 bases map to TRBD2. The CDR3 extends over 14 amino acids. After removal of 5 bases from V and 4 bases from J, the junction contained 7 bases not matched to a gene. Germline CDR1 MDHEN, CDR2 SYDVKM. The CDR3 DNA is TGTGCCAGCAGTACTATAGCGGGTTCAGAGACCCAGTACTTC. This codes for CASSTIAGSETQYF.

The V and J genes are TRBV13 and TRBJ2-3; D ambiguous. V dropped 6 bases and J dropped 0 bases, with 16 bases sitting between them. This CDR3 comprises 16 residues. The germline CDR1 and CDR2 sequences are PRHDT and FYEKMQ (reference sequence). The CDR3 DNA sequence: TGTGCCAGCAGGAGCGTACTAAAATATAGCACAGATACGCAGTATTTT. Translating gives CASRSVLKYSTDTQYF.

The count of this clone is one. Here the CDR3 DNA reads TGCGCCAGCAGCTTGGGTTCAGGACAGGGAGACGAGCAGTACTTC. Translating it yields CASSLGSGQGDEQYF. The rearrangement joins TRBV5-1 to TRBJ2-7; 8 bases are shared with TRBD1. V shed 0 bases and J 5 bases; nucleotides not matched to a gene: 7. This CDR3 contains 15 residues. Germline CDR1 is SGHRS and CDR2 is YFSETQ.